Shown below are 3 T cell receptor beta chains from a single sample sequenced in a study of blood T cells in healthy people across ages. A J-beta primer mix and a sample-barcoded 5' primer were used in a second PCR of roughly 6 to 11 cycles. TCRdb independently ran MiXCR on the 5' RACE reads; one entry per CDR3 protein. Seen here are over a million distinct CDR3 sequences, approximately 42% observed once, and the top ten hold over 3.5%. The material sequenced was blood. The source of these receptors is a woman between 18 and 29 years old in good health.

The chain joins TRBV12-5 to TRBJ1-3, with unresolved D. The V gene lost 1 base and the J gene lost 0 bases, with 7 bases spanning the gap. This CDR3 region has 15 residues. Germline V gene data show CDR1 as LGHNT and CDR2 as FRNRAP. Here the CDR3 reads CASGLGSGSGNTIYF. The CDR3 DNA follows: TGTGCTAGTGGTTTGGGCAGCGGCTCTGGAAACACCATATATTTT. Drawing the rest from reference TRBV12-5 and TRBJ1-3, the complete variable domain is DARVTQTPRHKVTEMGQEVTMRCQPILGHNTVFWYRQTMMQGLELLAYFRNRAPLDDSGMPKDRFSAEMPDATLATLKIQPSEPRDSAVYFCASGLGSGSGNTIYFGEGSWLTVV.

J is TRBJ1-5 and V is TRBV13; D might be TRBD1 (6 bases). The CDR3 contains 14 residues. With 3 bases removed from V and 9 bases from J, the gap between germline ends came to 15 bases. From germline, CDR1 is PRHDT and CDR2 FYEKMQ (reference sequence). CDR3: CASSLGAGMRPQHF. The CDR3 DNA reads TGTGCCAGCAGCTTGGGGGCAGGCATGCGGCCCCAGCATTTT.

The rearrangement links TRBV4-3 to TRBJ2-6; D ambiguous. CDR1 and CDR2 (germline): LGHNA, YSLEER. The CDR3 has 15 residues. V was cut by 0 bases and J by 7 bases, with 10 bases left in between. CDR3 coding DNA: TGCGCCAGCAGCCAAGAGTGGTTAGGAGCCAACGTCCTGACTTTC. It codes for CASSQEWLGANVLTF.